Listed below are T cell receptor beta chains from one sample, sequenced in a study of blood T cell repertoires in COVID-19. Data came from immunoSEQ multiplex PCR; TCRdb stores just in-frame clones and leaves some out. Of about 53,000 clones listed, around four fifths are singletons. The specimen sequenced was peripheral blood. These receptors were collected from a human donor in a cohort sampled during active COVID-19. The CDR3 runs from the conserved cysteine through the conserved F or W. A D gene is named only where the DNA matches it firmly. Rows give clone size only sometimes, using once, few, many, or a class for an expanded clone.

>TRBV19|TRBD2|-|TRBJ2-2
TGTGCCAGTAGTCCCTGGACTAGTACTCCCGGGGAGCTGTTTTTT
CASSPWTSTPGELFF
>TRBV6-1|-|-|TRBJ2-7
TGTGCCAGCAGTGAGAACAGGTTAAGCTCCTACGAGCAGTACTTC
CASSENRLSSYEQYF
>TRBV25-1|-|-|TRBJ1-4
TGTGCCAGCAGTAGAGTACCTAATGAAAAACTGTTTTTT
CASSRVPNEKLFF
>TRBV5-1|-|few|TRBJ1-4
TGCGCCAGCAGCTTGTATGCAGGGGAGGGTAAACTGTTTTTT
CASSLYAGEGKLFF
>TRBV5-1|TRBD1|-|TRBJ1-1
TGCGCCAGCAGGTCGACAGGGACCACTGAAGCTTTCTTT
CASRSTGTTEAFF
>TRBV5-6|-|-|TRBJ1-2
TGTGCCAGCAGCTTTGCGGTTGAGGGCTACACCTTC
CASSFAVEGYTF
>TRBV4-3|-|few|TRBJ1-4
TGCGCCAGCAGCCAAGACAATCGTGTTTCAGGAGAAAAACTGTTTTTT
CASSQDNRVSGEKLFF
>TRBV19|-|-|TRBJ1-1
TGTGCCAGTAGTACCCTCCGACAGTTATATCCTGAAGCTTTCTTT
CASSTLRQLYPEAFF
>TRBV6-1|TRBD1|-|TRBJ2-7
TGTGCCAGCAGTGAAGCGATTTTCCCGGGACAGGGCACCTACGAGCAGTACTTC
CASSEAIFPGQGTYEQYF
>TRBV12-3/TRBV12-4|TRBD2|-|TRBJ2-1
TGTGCCAGCAGCACTACGGGGGGGCCGAAGTTCTTC
CASSTTGGPKFF
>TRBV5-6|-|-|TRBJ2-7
TGTGCCAGCAGCTTGGCAGACTACGAGCAGTACTTC
CASSLADYEQYF
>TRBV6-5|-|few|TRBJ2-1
TGTGCCACCTACCCGCGCGGGTCATGGAATGAGCAGTTCTTC
CATYPRGSWNEQFF
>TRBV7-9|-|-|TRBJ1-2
TGTGCCAGCAGCTTAGCCCCCCGGGGCGGGGATGGCTACACCTTC
CASSLAPRGGDGYTF
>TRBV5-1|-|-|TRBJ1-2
TGCGCCAGCAGCCTGGGGGGCGTCGGGCCCCGGCCCCATGGCTACACCTTC
CASSLGGVGPRPHGYTF
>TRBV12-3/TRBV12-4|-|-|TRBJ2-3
TGTGCCAGCAGCGGGGGAACAGATACGCAGTATTTT
CASSGGTDTQYF
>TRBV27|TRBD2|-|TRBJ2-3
TGTGCCAGCAGTTTGGTTAGACTAGCGGGGGGACCAGATACGCAGTATTTT
CASSLVRLAGGPDTQYF
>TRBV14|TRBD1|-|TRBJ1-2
TGTGCCAGCAGCGGGACAGGGGGCGCACGGGGTGGCTACACCTTC
CASSGTGGARGGYTF
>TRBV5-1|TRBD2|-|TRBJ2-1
TGCGCCAGCAGTTCCCTCGGGACTAGCGTCAATGAGCAGTTCTTC
CASSSLGTSVNEQFF
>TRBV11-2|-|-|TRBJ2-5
TGTGCCAGCAGCTTCTCGGGAGAGACCCAGTACTTC
CASSFSGETQYF
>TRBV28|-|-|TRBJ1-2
TGTGCCAGCAGTCCCCCGGGGAGCTATGGCTACACCTTC
CASSPPGSYGYTF
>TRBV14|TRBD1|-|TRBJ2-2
TGTGCCAGCAGACCCCGGGACAGGGGGGGAACCGGGGAGCTGTTTTTT
CASRPRDRGGTGELFF
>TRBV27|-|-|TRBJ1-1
TGTGCCAGCAGTTTAAGGCTCGGCAGAGGGAACACTGAAGCTTTCTTT
CASSLRLGRGNTEAFF